This is a list of T cell receptor beta chains from one sample in a study of T cell clones after liver transplantation. The assay was immunoSEQ multiplex PCR, and TCRdb's table has in-frame clones only and misses some. This sample has 98,000 or so clones, with more than 75% found just once. The sequences come from CD4+ T cells from blood, collected before liver transplant. These receptor sequences come from a human donor who received a liver transplant. CDR3s include the opening cysteine and the closing phenylalanine or tryptophan. The order of the fields is clone size, CDR3 length, D gene, V gene, J gene, CDR3 DNA, CDR3 protein. A D gene is named only where the DNA matches it firmly. Size is omitted from some rows. Given values are once, few, many or a class for expanded clones.

.	14	.	TRBV14	TRBJ2-7	TGTGCCAGCAGCCTTTCCGGTACAACCTACGAGCAGTACTTC	CASSLSGTTYEQYF
.	16	TRBD2	TRBV5-6	TRBJ2-7	TGTGCCAGCAGCCCCGAACTAGCGGGGGGTTTCCACGAGCAGTACTTC	CASSPELAGGFHEQYF
.	14	TRBD1	TRBV5-4	TRBJ1-1	TGTGCCAGCAGCGTCGACAGGGGTTGGACTGAAGCTTTCTTT	CASSVDRGWTEAFF
.	12	.	TRBV5-1	TRBJ2-3	TGCGCCAGCAGCCGGTCAAAAGATACGCAGTATTTT	CASSRSKDTQYF
.	16	TRBD2	TRBV7-2	TRBJ2-5	TGTGCCAGCAGCGTACAGACTAGCGGGGGAGGGGAGACCCAGTACTTC	CASSVQTSGGGETQYF
.	17	TRBD2	TRBV5-4	TRBJ2-4	TGTGCCAGCAGCCCCTCTAGCGGGGGACATATGAAAAACATTCAGTACTTC	CASSPSSGGHMKNIQYF
once	15	.	TRBV15	TRBJ2-2	TGTGCCACCAGTCCTACAGGGATTGGCACCGGGGAGCTGTTTTTT	CATSPTGIGTGELFF
.	16	TRBD2	TRBV2	TRBJ2-3	TGTGCCAGCAGTGGTACTAGCGGATATTACACAGATACGCAGTATTTT	CASSGTSGYYTDTQYF
.	16	.	TRBV7-9	TRBJ2-2	TGTGCCAGCAGCCCCCGACAGGAGAAGAACACCGGGGAGCTGTTTTTT	CASSPRQEKNTGELFF
.	11	.	TRBV11-2	TRBJ1-3	TGTGCCAGCAGCTTCGCTGACACCATATATTTT	CASSFADTIYF
few	14	.	TRBV6-1	TRBJ2-1	TGTGCCAGCAGTGACGCTCTTCCTCTGCGGGAGCAGTTCTTC	CASSDALPLREQFF
.	13	TRBD1	TRBV19	TRBJ2-7	TGTGCCAGTAGCCGGGACAGGGCTTACGAGCAGTACTTC	CASSRDRAYEQYF
.	13	TRBD1	TRBV7-9	TRBJ2-7	TGTGCCAGCAGCTGGGACAGCCTTTACGAGCAGTACTTC	CASSWDSLYEQYF
.	18	TRBD2	TRBV9	TRBJ2-5	TGTGCCAGCAGCTATGGACTAGCGGGGGCAATACGACAAGAGACCCAGTACTTC	CASSYGLAGAIRQETQYF
.	16	.	TRBV7-2	TRBJ1-2	TGTGCCAGCAGCTTAGGGAGGGCCCACGGTCGGTATGGCTACACCTTC	CASSLGRAHGRYGYTF
few	13	.	TRBV7-9	TRBJ1-2	TGTGCCAGCAGCTTAGTCCAGGGGAATGGCTACACCTTC	CASSLVQGNGYTF
.	14	.	TRBV5-1	TRBJ1-4	TGCGCCAGCAGCCCACGCTGGGGAGGAGAAAAACTGTTTTTT	CASSPRWGGEKLFF
.	15	.	TRBV18	TRBJ2-7	TGTGCCAGCTCACCACAGGGTACAAGCTCCTACGAGCAGTACTTC	CASSPQGTSSYEQYF
.	12	.	TRBV28	TRBJ2-1	TGTGCCAGCAGTCCCTACCGAAATGAGCAGTTCTTC	CASSPYRNEQFF
.	13	.	TRBV7-2	TRBJ1-1	TGTGCCAGCAGCTTAATGTCGAACACTGAAGCTTTCTTT	CASSLMSNTEAFF
.	14	.	TRBV2	TRBJ2-4	TGTGCCAGCAGTGAGGGACTCCTTAAAAACATTCAGTACTTC	CASSEGLLKNIQYF
.	17	TRBD1	TRBV27	TRBJ2-7	TGTGCCAGCAGTTTATCTACCGACAGGGCAATATCCTACGAGCAGTACTTC	CASSLSTDRAISYEQYF
few	13	TRBD1	TRBV5-1	TRBJ2-1	TGCGCCAGCACCGGGACAGGGCGGGATGAGCAGTTCTTC	CASTGTGRDEQFF
.	17	TRBD1	TRBV13	TRBJ2-7	TGTGCCAGCAGCTTTTGGACCGGGACAGGGCGGATATACGAGCAGTACTTC	CASSFWTGTGRIYEQYF
once	12	TRBD1	TRBV5-1	TRBJ1-1	TGCGCCAGCAGCTTAGGACAGGGGGGAGCTTTCTTT	CASSLGQGGAFF
.	14	.	TRBV28	TRBJ2-7	TGTGCCAGCAGTTTTACCACAGAGCACTACGAGCAGTACTTC	CASSFTTEHYEQYF